A selection of T cell receptor beta chains follows, all from one sample in a study of T-cell reconstitution after alpha-beta-depleted transplantation in children. Via MiXCR, TCRdb re-called the PCR reads, giving one row per CDR3 protein. The repertoire has about 980,000 distinct CDR3 sequences, about 29% of them found once; the top ten carry roughly 28%. The starting material was PBMCs, mostly from graft donor cells, obtained 360 days after TCRalphabeta/CD19-depleted stem cell transplant. The receptor source for this set is a boy under two years old who had a stem cell transplant for SCID, so the T cells may come from the graft donor. Each CDR3 is given with its conserved first and last residue. A D gene is named only where the DNA matches it firmly. The listing skips clone size in some rows; elsewhere it reads once, few, many or a size class.

v_gene: TRBV5-1; j_gene: TRBJ1-4; d_gene: NA; abundance: NA; CDR3aa: CASSLPTGGNEKLFF; CDR3nt: TGCGCCAGCAGCTTACCGACAGGAGGTAATGAAAAACTGTTTTTT
v_gene: TRBV4-1; j_gene: TRBJ2-1; d_gene: TRBD1; abundance: NA; CDR3aa: CASSYMRDRGGNEQFF; CDR3nt: TGCGCCAGCAGCTACATGAGGGACAGGGGTGGGAATGAGCAGTTCTTC
v_gene: TRBV27; j_gene: TRBJ2-1; d_gene: TRBD2; abundance: NA; CDR3aa: CASSTVTSGDLNEQFF; CDR3nt: TGTGCCAGCAGCACGGTGACTAGCGGGGACCTCAATGAGCAGTTCTTC
v_gene: TRBV29-1; j_gene: TRBJ1-2; d_gene: NA; abundance: once; CDR3aa: CSGHRVGAGYGYTF; CDR3nt: TGCAGCGGCCACAGGGTAGGGGCCGGGTATGGCTACACCTTC
v_gene: TRBV10-2; j_gene: TRBJ2-2; d_gene: TRBD2; abundance: NA; CDR3aa: CASRGTSGGYTGELFF; CDR3nt: TGCGCCAGCAGGGGGACTAGCGGGGGATACACCGGGGAGCTGTTTTTT
v_gene: TRBV6-5; j_gene: TRBJ1-5; d_gene: NA; abundance: NA; CDR3aa: CASSYRPPQGNQPQHF; CDR3nt: TGTGCCAGCAGTTACCGTCCTCCACAGGGTAATCAGCCCCAGCATTTT
v_gene: TRBV15; j_gene: TRBJ1-3; d_gene: NA; abundance: NA; CDR3aa: CATSRVAGNTIYF; CDR3nt: TGTGCCACCAGCAGAGTGGCTGGAAACACCATATATTTT
v_gene: TRBV20-1; j_gene: TRBJ2-7; d_gene: TRBD1; abundance: few; CDR3aa: CSARGFETGPYEQYF; CDR3nt: TGCAGTGCTAGAGGGTTTGAGACAGGGCCCTACGAGCAGTACTTC
v_gene: TRBV6-2/TRBV6-3; j_gene: TRBJ2-7; d_gene: TRBD1; abundance: few; CDR3aa: CASTDRGRSYEQYF; CDR3nt: TGTGCCAGCACCGACAGGGGGCGATCCTACGAGCAGTACTTC
v_gene: TRBV6-2/TRBV6-3; j_gene: TRBJ1-1; d_gene: NA; abundance: NA; CDR3aa: CASRPSGRTEAFF; CDR3nt: TGTGCCAGCAGACCCTCCGGGAGGACTGAAGCTTTCTTT
v_gene: TRBV20-1; j_gene: TRBJ2-3; d_gene: NA; abundance: few; CDR3aa: CSAQTPTDTQYF; CDR3nt: TGCAGTGCCCAGACCCCCACAGATACGCAGTATTTT
v_gene: TRBV4-2; j_gene: TRBJ1-1; d_gene: TRBD1; abundance: NA; CDR3aa: CASRHGQGREYTEAFF; CDR3nt: TGTGCCAGCAGACACGGACAGGGAAGGGAGTACACTGAAGCTTTCTTT
v_gene: TRBV4-2; j_gene: TRBJ2-1; d_gene: NA; abundance: NA; CDR3aa: CASSPWTAEYNEQFF; CDR3nt: TGTGCCAGCAGCCCCTGGACAGCAGAGTACAATGAGCAGTTCTTC
v_gene: TRBV5-1; j_gene: TRBJ2-2; d_gene: NA; abundance: once; CDR3aa: CASSPATSNTGELFF; CDR3nt: TGCGCCAGCAGCCCTGCAACTTCGAACACCGGGGAGCTGTTTTTT
v_gene: TRBV10-3; j_gene: TRBJ1-2; d_gene: NA; abundance: few; CDR3aa: CALYGIYGYTF; CDR3nt: TGTGCCCTGTACGGGATCTATGGCTACACCTTC
v_gene: TRBV20-1; j_gene: TRBJ2-7; d_gene: NA; abundance: NA; CDR3aa: CSAGGTGGPSSYEQYF; CDR3nt: TGCAGTGCCGGGGGGACTGGGGGGCCGAGCTCCTACGAGCAGTACTTC
v_gene: TRBV5-1; j_gene: TRBJ1-1; d_gene: TRBD1; abundance: NA; CDR3aa: CASSLTRTGANTEAFF; CDR3nt: TGCGCCAGCAGCTTAACTAGGACAGGAGCGAACACTGAAGCTTTCTTT
v_gene: TRBV5-1; j_gene: TRBJ2-3; d_gene: TRBD2; abundance: few; CDR3aa: CASSLAGLATDTQYF; CDR3nt: TGCGCCAGCAGCTTGGCGGGACTAGCAACAGATACGCAGTATTTT
v_gene: TRBV3-1; j_gene: TRBJ2-7; d_gene: NA; abundance: NA; CDR3aa: CASSPWLGDARQYF; CDR3nt: TGTGCCAGCAGCCCCTGGCTCGGGGACGCACGGCAGTACTTC
v_gene: TRBV5-1; j_gene: TRBJ2-5; d_gene: TRBD2; abundance: NA; CDR3aa: CASSGRASETQYF; CDR3nt: TGCGCCAGCAGTGGGAGGGCGAGCGAGACCCAGTACTTC
v_gene: TRBV12-3/TRBV12-4; j_gene: TRBJ1-5; d_gene: TRBD1; abundance: few; CDR3aa: CASSSGQLNQPQHF; CDR3nt: TGTGCCAGCAGTTCGGGACAGCTAAATCAGCCCCAGCATTTT
v_gene: TRBV2; j_gene: TRBJ2-7; d_gene: TRBD1; abundance: NA; CDR3aa: CASRAPGQGGYEQYF; CDR3nt: TGTGCCAGCAGGGCACCGGGACAGGGGGGTTACGAGCAGTACTTC
v_gene: TRBV13; j_gene: TRBJ2-4; d_gene: TRBD2; abundance: NA; CDR3aa: CASSSTRLAGSHF; CDR3nt: TGTGCCAGCAGTTCCACTCGTCTAGCGGGGAGCCACTTC
v_gene: TRBV6-5; j_gene: TRBJ2-1; d_gene: NA; abundance: few; CDR3aa: CASSYLWVRRKWDEQFF; CDR3nt: TGTGCCAGCAGTTACTTATGGGTCCGGCGGAAGTGGGATGAGCAGTTCTTC
v_gene: TRBV12-3/TRBV12-4; j_gene: TRBJ2-1; d_gene: TRBD2; abundance: NA; CDR3aa: CASSLGPGLAFYNEQFF; CDR3nt: TGTGCCAGCAGTTTAGGTCCGGGACTAGCTTTCTACAATGAGCAGTTCTTC
v_gene: TRBV12-3/TRBV12-4; j_gene: TRBJ2-1; d_gene: NA; abundance: few; CDR3aa: CATSPRGSRLPNEQFF; CDR3nt: TGTGCCACCTCGCCACGGGGGTCGAGACTTCCAAATGAGCAGTTCTTC